This T cell receptor beta chain came from a study of cytomegalovirus exposure and HLA in healthy donors. Findings and caveats of the study: TCR beta sequences reportedly predicted most subjects' HLA-A and HLA-B alleles accurately. Cytomegalovirus status was reportedly diagnosed by the classifier with high sensitivity and specificity. Later analysis showed TCR association rates varying by HLA locus, highest for DRB1 and lowest for HLA-C. There was a cluster of highly shared sequence variants that was likely a sequencing artifact.

The J segment lost 4 bases and the V segment lost 2 bases, leaving 4 bases of the junction unmatched. Germline CDR1 is SGHRS and CDR2 is YFSETQ. The CDR3 sequence is 17 residues long. As concerns this clone: Its antigen is unidentified.

PCR involved 60 Vbeta and 13 Jbeta primers. The data were produced by immunoSEQ multiplex PCR, yet TCRdb's version contains in-frame clones alone and is incomplete. The repertoire holds about 180,000 clones, with about 82% as singletons. The chain has TRBV5-1 and TRBJ2-2, with 14 bases that match TRBD2. The sample taken for sequencing was PBMCs. This TCR derives from a male donor in good health and CMV-seronegative. CDR3 DNA: TGCGCCAGCAGCTTCCGGGGACTAGCGGGAGTCACCGGGGAGCTGTTTTTT. Encoded protein: CASSFRGLAGVTGELFF.